A single sample gave rise to the 18 T cell receptor beta chains below, sequenced in a study of shared clonotypes between healthy human individuals. Measured with immunoSEQ multiplex PCR; TCRdb has only the in-frame clones, and not every one. The sample lists approximately 2.5 million clones; under 95% were seen once. Sequencing was carried out using naive CD4+ T cells from PBMCs. As to subset: CD45RA+ positively selected. The receptors were sampled from a man aged 18 to 30 in good health. Some clones in this sample may be carry-over from other donors' samples.

This clone was seen a single time. The sample holds other DNA sequences that translate to the same CDR3. The genes are TRBV5-4 and TRBJ1-1; weak D call: TRBD1 (6 bases). Germline V gives CDR1 SGHNT, CDR2 YYREEE (reference sequence). Trimming removed 1 base at V and 4 bases at J, with 8 bases between. This CDR3 region has 13 residues. The CDR3 region is CASSLQGGTEAFF. CDR3 sequence (DNA): TGTGCCAGCAGCTTGCAAGGGGGCACTGAAGCTTTCTTT.

This clone was recorded once. The CDR3 nucleotides read TGTGCCAGCCAGGGACTACTCTCCTACGAGCAGTACTTC. Translation gives CASQGLLSYEQYF. This chain links TRBV11-2 with TRBJ2-7, with 7 bases lining up with TRBD2. J lost 0 bases, V lost 8 bases, and 4 bases had no gene match. Germline values: CDR1 SGHAT, CDR2 FQNNGV. This CDR3 contains 13 residues.

The V gene is TRBV15, the J gene TRBJ2-7; D may be TRBD2 (5 bases). Germline V gives CDR1 LNHNV, CDR2 YYDKDF (reference sequence). CDR3 length: 15 residues. The ends were cut back, 3 bases at V and 5 bases at J, with 17 bases in the middle. The CDR3 DNA sequence: TGTGCCACCAGCAGGAGACGGGGTGAGAGTAACGAGCAGTACTTC. Amino acids: CATSRRRGESNEQYF.

This chain links TRBV5-6 with TRBJ1-2, with 8 bases fitting TRBD1. CDR1 and CDR2 from the germline V gene are SGHDT and YYEEEE. J lost 6 bases, V lost 3 bases, and 7 bases had no gene match. CDR3 size: 14 residues. The CDR3 loop is CASSSPGQGDGYTF. The CDR3, as DNA: TGTGCCAGCAGCTCCCCCGGACAGGGCGATGGCTACACCTTC.

V gene TRBV10-3 combines with J gene TRBJ2-3, with D unresolved. Between the trimmed V and J ends, which lost 6 bases and 2 bases, there was a span of 12 bases. CDR3 size: 14 residues. The germline V gene encodes CDR1 ENHRY and CDR2 SYGVKD. The CDR3 is CAIRAPQFTDTQYF. The DNA of the CDR3 is TGTGCCATCAGAGCCCCCCAATTCACAGATACGCAGTATTTT.

The rearrangement joins TRBV4-1 to TRBJ2-3; TRBD2 matches at 8 bases. The germline gives CDR1 MGHRA, CDR2 YSYEKL. J lost 0 bases, V lost 10 bases, and 6 bases had no gene match. This CDR3 has 14 amino acids. CDR3 sequence: CATRLATSTDTQYF. As DNA, the CDR3 is TGCGCCACCAGACTAGCGACTAGCACAGATACGCAGTATTTT.

The chain recombines TRBV7-9 with TRBJ2-1; 12 positions match TRBD2. The CDR3 has 16 amino acids. CDR1 SEHNR and CDR2 FQNEAQ come from the germline V gene (reference sequence). V shed 5 bases and J 2 bases; nucleotides not matched to a gene: 4. CDR3 sequence reads: CASSPSGRAPYNEQFF. The CDR3 coding sequence is TGTGCCAGCAGCCCTAGCGGGAGGGCCCCCTACAATGAGCAGTTCTTC.

The chain joins TRBV6-1 to TRBJ2-7; possibly TRBD1 or TRBD2 for D (5 bases each). In germline, CDR1 is MNHNS, CDR2 SASEGT. CDR3 length: 16 amino acids. Deletions cut 4 bases from V and 0 bases from J, with 16 bases between. The CDR3 loop reads CASSAKISGSSYEQYF. The CDR3 bases are TGTGCCAGCAGTGCTAAGATCTCAGGGAGCTCCTACGAGCAGTACTTC.

The chain recombines TRBV6-1 with TRBJ2-7, with 7 positions matching TRBD1. With 4 bases clipped from V and 6 bases from J, the junction kept 12 bases outside the gene matches. The CDR3 totals 15 residues. Germline V CDR1 and CDR2: MNHNS, SASEGT. Written as DNA, the CDR3 is TGTGCCAGCAGTGTAGGACAGGCCGAAGTTACCGAGCAGTACTTC. Protein sequence: CASSVGQAEVTEQYF.

The gene calls are TRBV23-1 and TRBJ1-1, with D maybe TRBD1 (6 bases). TRBV23-1 is known as an ORF, though its function is uncertain. The germline V and J ends were trimmed by 9 bases and 0 bases, with 17 bases remaining between them. The CDR3 extends over 15 amino acids. The CDR3 nucleotides read TGCGCCAGTCCCCACAAGGACAGTATGAACACTGAAGCTTTCTTT. Protein: CASPHKDSMNTEAFF.

The CDR3 region has the DNA TGTGCCACCTTAGGGGGGGGACAGGGGAATTACGAGCAGTACTTC. Translated, it gives CATLGGGQGNYEQYF. The chain recombines TRBV28 with TRBJ2-7, with 10 bases identical to TRBD1. Germline V gene sequence: CDR1 MDHEN, CDR2 SYDVKM. This CDR3 has 15 amino acids. V shed 10 bases and J 4 bases; nucleotides not matched to a gene: 13.

The chain couples TRBV6-1 to TRBJ2-3; 7 bases align to TRBD2. There are 15 residues in the CDR3. Germline trimming cut 6 bases from V and 2 bases from J; bases unmatched to any gene: 8. Germline assignment: CDR1 MNHNS and CDR2 SASEGT. The DNA for the CDR3 is TGTGCCAGCAGCCACCTAGCGGAGCCCACAGATACGCAGTATTTT. This translates into CASSHLAEPTDTQYF.

This chain connects TRBV2 to TRBJ2-3; 9 bases agree with TRBD1. Trimming removed 8 bases from V and 4 bases from J; junction bases left unmatched: 7. Germline-derived CDR1 and CDR2 are SNHLY and FYNNEI. The CDR3 spans 14 residues. The CDR3 DNA is TGTGCCAGCCGGTTTGACAGGGGGGCAGATACGCAGTATTTT. Protein product: CASRFDRGADTQYF.

V usage is TRBV6-5 and J usage is TRBJ2-2, with no clear D. The CDR3 length is 14 residues. Per germline, CDR1 MNHEY and CDR2 SVGAGI. V lost 5 bases to trimming and J lost 5 bases, with 12 bases between them. For the CDR3, the DNA is TGTGCCAGCAGTCAATGGGCTGGGACCGGGGAGCTGTTTTTT. It is translated as CASSQWAGTGELFF.

The sample holds one count of this clone. The chain joins TRBV11-2 to TRBJ2-1; 8 positions match TRBD2. Germline CDR1 SGHAT, CDR2 FQNNGV. J was trimmed by 9 bases and V by 6 bases; bases with no gene match: 13. This CDR3 region has 15 residues. CDR3 nucleotide sequence: TGTGCCAGCAGAATGGCGGGAGGCGAGTTTGGTGAGCAGTTCTTC. Protein sequence: CASRMAGGEFGEQFF.

This clone was seen a handful of times. The chain recombines TRBV7-9 with TRBJ1-4; TRBD1 might be the D (6 bases). Germline CDR1 and CDR2: SEHNR and FQNEAQ (reference sequence). Trimming removed 5 bases from V and 0 bases from J, with 10 bases in between. There are 15 residues in the CDR3. Here the CDR3 reads CASSVGTTTNEKLFF. Written as DNA, the CDR3 is TGTGCCAGCAGCGTTGGGACAACAACTAATGAAAAACTGTTTTTT.

This chain links TRBV2 with TRBJ2-2; weak D call: TRBD2 (5 bases). V was clipped by 10 bases and J by 8 bases, with 14 bases between them. The CDR3 loop spans 12 amino acids. Per the germline V gene, CDR1 is SNHLY and CDR2 is FYNNEI. CDR3 sequence reads: CATDRDGGELFF. The CDR3 nucleotides read TGTGCCACCGACCGGGATGGTGGGGAGCTGTTTTTT. The full variable domain, its missing parts supplied by reference TRBV2 and TRBJ2-2, is EPEVTQTPSHQVTQMGQEVILRCVPISNHLYFYWYRQILGQKVEFLVSFYNNEISEKSEIFDDQFSVERPDGSNFTLKIRSTKLEDSAMYFCATDRDGGELFFGEGSRLTVL.

V usage is TRBV27 and J usage is TRBJ1-1; possible D gene TRBD1, 6 bases. The CDR3 covers 14 residues. The ends were cut back, 6 bases at V and 8 bases at J, with 19 bases in the middle. Germline V lookup: CDR1 MNHEY, CDR2 SMNVEV (reference sequence). The CDR3 region is CASRIIVGGAEAFF. DNA for the CDR3: TGTGCCAGCAGGATAATCGTCGGGGGGGCGGAAGCTTTCTTT.